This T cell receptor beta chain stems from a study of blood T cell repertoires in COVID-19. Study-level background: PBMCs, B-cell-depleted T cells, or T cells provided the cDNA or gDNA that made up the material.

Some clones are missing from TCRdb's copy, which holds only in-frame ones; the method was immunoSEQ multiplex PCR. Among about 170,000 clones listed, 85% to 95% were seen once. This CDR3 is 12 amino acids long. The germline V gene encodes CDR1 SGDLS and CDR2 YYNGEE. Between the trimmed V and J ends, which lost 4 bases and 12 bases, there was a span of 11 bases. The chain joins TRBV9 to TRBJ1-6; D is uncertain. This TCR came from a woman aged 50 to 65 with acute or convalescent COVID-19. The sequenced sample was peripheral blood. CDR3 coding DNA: TGTGCCAGCAGCCCCCTTTTCGGACCCCTCCACTTT. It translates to CASSPLFGPLHF.